The 2 T cell receptor beta chains given below trace back to one sample, sequenced in a study of T cells in Graves' hyperthyroidism and ophthalmopathy. Amplified TCR beta CDR3 regions came from RNA transcripts. The TCR CDR3 was amplified in a first-round RT-PCR using the HTBI primer set. A single record per CDR3 protein comes from TCRdb applying MiXCR to the multiplex PCR reads. The sample includes about 690,000 distinct CDR3 sequences, about 18% of them seen just once. Source material: blood. The receptors were gathered from a man aged 45-60 years with Graves' hyperthyroidism.

The table lists this clonotype with many counts. The CDR3 nucleotides read TGTGCCAGCAATGGCGCCCGGGGGACAGATACGCAGTATTTT. It yields the protein CASNGARGTDTQYF. The rearrangement links TRBV2 to TRBJ2-3, with D perhaps matching TRBD2 (6 bases). V dropped 7 bases and J dropped 3 bases, with 14 bases sitting between them. CDR1 SNHLY and CDR2 FYNNEI come from the germline V gene. The CDR3 length is 14 residues. Full variable domain (remainder filled in from reference TRBV2 and TRBJ2-3): EPEVTQTPSHQVTQMGQEVILRCVPISNHLYFYWYRQILGQKVEFLVSFYNNEISEKSEIFDDQFSVERPDGSNFTLKIRSTKLEDSAMYFCASNGARGTDTQYFGPGTRLTVL.

This clonotype was detected only a few times. V gene TRBV24-1 combines with J gene TRBJ2-2; possible D gene TRBD1, 6 bases. Trimming shortened V by 4 bases and J by 6 bases, and 20 bases separated the two germline ends. Per germline, CDR1 KGHDR and CDR2 SFDVKD. The CDR3 has 17 amino acids. The CDR3 is CATSDQKPGQSPGELFF. The DNA for the CDR3 is TGTGCCACCAGTGACCAAAAACCGGGACAATCGCCCGGGGAGCTGTTTTTT.